The clone carrying this T cell receptor beta chain has just a few counts. The data derive from a study of T-cell reconstitution after alpha-beta-depleted transplantation in children. For TCRbeta, the library was prepared with unique molecular identifiers. TCRdb re-derived calls from the PCR reads in MiXCR, one entry per CDR3 protein. The sample consists of about 640,000 distinct CDR3 sequences, roughly 15% of them appearing once. In germline, CDR1 is SQVTM, CDR2 ANQGSEA. Trimming removed 1 base at V and 0 bases at J, with 8 bases between. The CDR3 spans 14 residues. This TCR was sampled from a human donor who donated a stem cell graft to a child with acute myeloid leukemia. V usage is TRBV29-1 and J usage is TRBJ2-3; D not certain. The starting material was PBMCs from the stem cell graft donor, obtained from the stem cell graft. This chain's CDR3 is CSVEALSSTDTQYF. The DNA of the CDR3 is TGCAGCGTTGAAGCGTTATCTAGCACAGATACGCAGTATTTT.